In this sample, the clone carrying this T cell receptor beta chain turned up a few times. Its antigen is as yet unknown. With 60 Vbeta and 13 Jbeta primers, the PCR was carried out. Clones were read by immunoSEQ multiplex PCR, and TCRdb kept only the in-frame ones, dropping some. The sample shows about 59,000 clones, roughly 83% of them seen only once. Germline CDR1 is SGHAT and CDR2 is FQNNGV. The CDR3 loop spans 15 amino acids. This record belongs to a study of cytomegalovirus exposure and HLA in healthy donors. Study results and caveats: Within an earlier analysis, most TCR beta V segments proved productive either about 87% or about 30% of the time. Investigators reported 164 TCR beta chains as tied to cytomegalovirus.

V is TRBV11-2 and J is TRBJ2-5; TRBD1 agrees at 9 bases. With the DNA end fitting TRBJ2-7 better, the J assignment may be wrong. Sequenced input: PBMCs. The source is a human donor in good health. The CDR3 is CASSLGTGASYEQYF. In DNA, the CDR3 is TGTGCCAGCAGCTTAGGGACAGGGGCGTCTTACGAGCAGTACTTC.